Presented here are 28 T cell receptor beta chains from one specimen sequenced in a study of TIL therapy for anti-PD-1-resistant metastatic lung cancer. This was the immunoSEQ v3 assay. Produced via immunoSEQ multiplex PCR; TCRdb's table is partial and in-frame only. Counted here are tens of thousands of clones, 60% to 80% occurring once; the ten biggest clones make up 2.5% to 3%. Regarding time point: pre-treatment sample, taken before nivolumab and TIL therapy. The sample was blood, taken at baseline. These receptors were taken from a woman aged 30 to 85 with non-small cell lung cancer.

This clone was counted between two and nine times. This chain uses TRBV5-4 with TRBJ2-3; D not certain. Germline CDR1 reads SGHNT; CDR2 reads YYREEE (reference sequence). The CDR3 spans 13 residues. V lost 0 bases, J lost 0 bases, and 2 bases lay in between. The chain's CDR3 is CASSLVSTDTQYF. The DNA for the CDR3 is TGTGCCAGCAGCTTGGTCAGCACAGATACGCAGTATTTT.

This sequence joins TRBV28 and TRBJ2-7, with 13 bases fitting TRBD2. Germline CDR1 MDHEN, CDR2 SYDVKM. V dropped 8 bases and J dropped 3; count of bases not matched to a gene: 4. This CDR3 comprises 14 residues. The CDR3 sequence is CASWTSGGFYEQYF. The CDR3 DNA is TGTGCCAGCTGGACTAGCGGGGGATTCTACGAGCAGTACTTC.

The chain joins TRBV5-4 to TRBJ1-1, with a tentative D call TRBD1 (6 bases). Germline loops: CDR1 SGHNT, CDR2 YYREEE (reference sequence). The CDR3 sequence is 16 residues long. V was shortened by 4 bases and J by 1 base, with 17 bases between the two germline ends. CDR3 sequence (DNA): TGTGCCAGCAGCGCGGTGAACAGGGAGGGGAACACTGAAGCTTTCTTT. Translation gives CASSAVNREGNTEAFF.

The rearrangement links TRBV30 to TRBJ1-1, with a tentative D call TRBD1 (5 bases). Trimming took off 8 bases at V and 2 bases at J, with 18 bases between the two ends. Germline CDR1 reads GTSNPN; CDR2 reads SVGIG (reference sequence). The CDR3 sequence is 14 residues long. In DNA form, the CDR3 reads TGTGCCAGAACCCAAAAAGGGGCTAACACTGAAGCTTTCTTT. It specifies CARTQKGANTEAFF.

This clone is a singleton in its sample. This chain uses TRBV10-2 with TRBJ2-2; perhaps TRBD2 as D (6 bases). Germline loops: CDR1 WSHSY, CDR2 SAAADI. The CDR3 sequence is 14 residues long. The germline V and J ends were trimmed by 6 bases and 10 bases, with 18 bases remaining between them. The CDR3 here is CASSAGTSVEELFF. The CDR3 DNA follows: TGCGCCAGCAGCGCCGGGACTTCGGTAGAGGAGCTGTTTTTT.

This chain links TRBV30 with TRBJ1-3, with TRBD1 matching 10 bases. With 3 bases clipped from V and 0 bases from J, the junction kept 11 bases outside the gene matches. This CDR3 has 18 amino acids. Germline loops: CDR1 GTSNPN, CDR2 SVGIG (reference sequence). This CDR3 reads CAWRGQGPTISSGNTIYF. For the CDR3, the DNA is TGTGCCTGGAGGGGACAGGGGCCGACCATTTCCTCTGGAAACACCATATATTTT.

The chain has TRBV6-5 and TRBJ2-7, with D unclear. The ends were cut back, 2 bases at V and 0 bases at J, with 8 bases in the middle. CDR3 size: 14 residues. Germline CDR1 reads MNHEY; CDR2 reads SVGAGI. The CDR3 reads CASSYEWSSYEQYF. In DNA form, the CDR3 reads TGTGCCAGCAGTTACGAATGGAGCTCCTACGAGCAGTACTTC.

V and J are TRBV21-1 and TRBJ1-3; the tabulated D call, TRBD1, remains unverified against the DNA. TRBV21-1 counts as a pseudogene. This CDR3 spans 15 amino acids. The CDR3 here is CAASTGSLSGNTIYF. CDR3 in DNA: TGTGCCGCCTCGACAGGAAGTCTTTCTGGAAACACCATATATTTT.

This clone has just one count. This chain joins TRBV5-1 and TRBJ1-3, with D possibly being TRBD1 (6 bases). The V gene's germline CDR1 is SGHRS and CDR2 YFSETQ. Trimming cost V 4 bases and J 0 bases, with 14 bases left between them. CDR3 length: 16 residues. DNA for the CDR3: TGCGCCAGCAGCCCCAAAGGGGGGAACTCTGGAAACACCATATATTTT. Translated, it gives CASSPKGGNSGNTIYF. Combining the CDR3 with reference TRBV5-1 and TRBJ1-3 gives the whole variable domain KAGVTQTPRYLIKTRGQQVTLSCSPISGHRSVSWYQQTPGQGLQFLFEYFSETQRNKGNFPGRFSGRQFSNSRSEMNVSTLELGDSALYLCASSPKGGNSGNTIYFGEGSWLTVV.

The chain combines TRBV7-9 with TRBJ1-5; no clear D gene. The CDR3 extends over 15 amino acids. Germline CDR1 and CDR2: SEHNR and FQNEAQ (reference sequence). Between the trimmed V and J ends, which lost 0 bases and 7 bases, there was a span of 13 bases. In DNA form, the CDR3 reads TGTGCCAGCAGCTTAGCTGGCGCTGAACGACAGCCCCAGCATTTT. Encoded protein: CASSLAGAERQPQHF. Combining the CDR3 with reference TRBV7-9 and TRBJ1-5 gives the whole variable domain DTGVSQNPRHKITKRGQNVTFRCDPISEHNRLYWYRQTLGQGPEFLTYFQNEAQLEKSRLLSDRFSAERPKGSFSTLEIQRTEQGDSAMYLCASSLAGAERQPQHFGDGTRLSIL.

By its share, this clone is medium-sized. The V and J genes are TRBV7-6 and TRBJ2-7, with a weak D call TRBD1 (6 bases). Germline V gives CDR1 SGHVS, CDR2 FNYEAQ. Trimming removed 3 bases from V and 6 bases from J, with 12 bases in between. This CDR3 is built from 13 residues. The CDR3 DNA reads as TGTGCCAGCAGCTTGGCTGGGGGCGTCGAGCAGTACTTC. Its translation is CASSLAGGVEQYF.

This clone was detected a few times. This chain connects TRBV11-2 to TRBJ1-1; no definite D call. The CDR3 sequence is 13 residues long. Trimming removed 3 bases from V and 3 bases from J, with 8 bases in between. CDR1 is SGHAT and CDR2 is FQNNGV in the germline V gene. The CDR3: CASSFHGYTEAFF. The DNA of the CDR3 is TGTGCCAGCAGCTTCCACGGGTACACTGAAGCTTTCTTT.

The genes are TRBV5-1 and TRBJ2-3; 8 bases line up with TRBD1. Germline values: CDR1 SGHRS, CDR2 YFSETQ. The length of the CDR3 is 13 residues. Unmatched junction bases numbered 1, after V lost 5 bases and J lost 2 bases. Here the CDR3 reads CASRDRVTDTQYF. The CDR3 region has the DNA TGCGCCAGCAGGGACAGGGTCACAGATACGCAGTATTTT.

This chain joins TRBV5-8 and TRBJ1-1; D is uncertain. CDR1 SGHTS and CDR2 YDEGEE come from the germline V gene. Trimming removed 6 bases from V and 1 base from J, with 13 bases in between. The CDR3 has 14 amino acids. CDR3 protein: CASNLPLGNTEAFF. The CDR3 bases are TGTGCCAGCAACCTTCCCCTGGGGAACACTGAAGCTTTCTTT.

The chain combines TRBV15 with TRBJ2-1; D is perhaps TRBD1 or TRBD2 (6 bases each). This CDR3 has 17 amino acids. V dropped 5 bases and J dropped 9 bases, with 26 bases sitting between them. The germline gives CDR1 LNHNV, CDR2 YYDKDF (reference sequence). The CDR3 nucleotides are TGTGCCACCAGCCCTTCGACAGGAACTTTCTGGGGAGGTGAGCAGTTCTTC. Translated, it gives CATSPSTGTFWGGEQFF.

The chain joins TRBV28 to TRBJ2-7, with TRBD1 matching 7 bases. Germline lookup yields CDR1 MDHEN and CDR2 SYDVKM. Trimming took 7 bases from V and 1 from J; bases not matched to a gene: 4. The CDR3 extends over 13 amino acids. The CDR3 DNA is TGTGCCAGCACCGGGACAGTTTCCTACGAGCAGTACTTC. It translates to CASTGTVSYEQYF. Looking up the rest from reference TRBV28 and TRBJ2-7 gives the full variable domain: DVKVTQSSRYLVKRTGEKVFLECVQDMDHENMFWYRQDPGLGLRLIYFSYDVKMKEKGDIPEGYSVSREKKERFSLILESASTNQTSMYLCASTGTVSYEQYFGPGTRLTVT.

CDR3 nucleotide sequence: TGTGCCAGCAGCCCTCTCGGACAGGGAGAGACCTACGAGCAGTACTTC. Residues: CASSPLGQGETYEQYF. V is TRBV14 and J is TRBJ2-7; 8 bases map to TRBD1. Germline V gene lookup returns CDR1 SGHDN and CDR2 FVKESK. This CDR3 is 16 amino acids long. Trimming cost V 4 bases and J 2 bases; bases outside gene matches: 10.

The count of this clone is one. The rearrangement joins TRBV15 to TRBJ2-5; a possible D gene is TRBD1 (5 bases). V was clipped by 6 bases and J by 4 bases, with 12 bases between them. The CDR3 contains 13 residues. Germline CDR1 is LNHNV and CDR2 is YYDKDF (reference sequence). The CDR3, as DNA: TGTGCCACCAGTCGACAGTTGGGAGAGACCCAGTACTTC. It specifies CATSRQLGETQYF. The full variable domain, with the rest looked up from reference TRBV15 and TRBJ2-5, is DAMVIQNPRYQVTQFGKPVTLSCSQTLNHNVMYWYQQKSSQAPKLLFHYYDKDFNNEADTPDNFQSRRPNTSFCFLDIRSPGLGDTAMYLCATSRQLGETQYFGPGTRLLVL.

This sequence joins TRBV10-3 and TRBJ1-1; TRBD1 is a possible D gene (5 bases). Trimming removed 0 bases from V and 9 bases from J, with 17 bases in between. This CDR3 is built from 15 residues. Germline loops: CDR1 ENHRY, CDR2 SYGVKD. The CDR3 bases are TGTGCCATCAGTGAGTCCACTCGGGGGGATCCTAAAGCTTTCTTT. Protein product: CAISESTRGDPKAFF.

This chain joins TRBV7-8 and TRBJ2-7, with TRBD1 matching 8 bases. The V gene end was trimmed by 1 base and the J gene end by 0 bases; junction bases not matched to a gene: 11. Germline loops: CDR1 SGHVS, CDR2 FQNEAQ. This CDR3 spans 18 amino acids. Here the CDR3 DNA reads TGTGCCAGCAGCTTAGTTGAGGCAGGGGGCTCCTTCTCCTACGAGCAGTACTTC. Its translation: CASSLVEAGGSFSYEQYF.

The gene calls are TRBV18 and TRBJ1-1, with D perhaps TRBD1 (5 bases). This CDR3 spans 14 amino acids. Trimming shortened V by 5 bases and J by 0 bases, and 10 bases separated the two germline ends. CDR1 is KGHSH, CDR2 LQKENI, per germline. CDR3 region: CASSAGNLNTEAFF. The DNA of the CDR3 is TGTGCCAGCTCAGCAGGGAATCTGAACACTGAAGCTTTCTTT. Complete variable domain (other parts from reference TRBV18 and TRBJ1-1): NAGVMQNPRHLVRRRGQEARLRCSPMKGHSHVYWYRQLPEEGLKFMVYLQKENIIDESGMPKERFSAEFPKEGPSILRIQQVVRGDSAAYFCASSAGNLNTEAFFGQGTRLTVV.

This chain links TRBV6-1 with TRBJ2-7; tentatively, D is TRBD2 (5 bases). Germline lookup yields CDR1 MNHNS and CDR2 SASEGT. V lost 3 bases, J lost 2 bases, and 20 bases lay in between. This CDR3 has 17 amino acids. CDR3 DNA: TGTGCCAGCAGTGATTCACGAGGGATGGGGTACACCTACGAGCAGTACTTC. Amino acids: CASSDSRGMGYTYEQYF.

The chain combines TRBV7-6 with TRBJ2-1; 7 positions match TRBD2. This CDR3 spans 15 amino acids. Germline CDR1 and CDR2: SGHVS and FNYEAQ. V was clipped by 2 bases and J by 5 bases; unmatched bases: 6. This CDR3 reads CASSLPLRGNNEQFF. Here the CDR3 DNA reads TGTGCCAGCAGCTTACCCCTGCGGGGGAACAATGAGCAGTTCTTC.

As for this clone: The sample carries other DNA sequences with the same CDR3. The rearrangement joins TRBV5-1 to TRBJ2-7, with 7 bases identical to TRBD2. V was pared by 5 bases and J by 0 bases, with 5 bases of the junction left unmatched. The CDR3 loop spans 14 amino acids. Germline V CDR1 and CDR2: SGHRS, YFSETQ. The CDR3 sequence is CASSSTGGSYEQYF. The CDR3 coding sequence is TGCGCCAGCAGTTCAACGGGGGGCTCCTACGAGCAGTACTTC.

The J gene is TRBJ2-1, the V gene TRBV6-1; no clear D gene. The CDR3 is 15 amino acids. Germline-derived CDR1 and CDR2 are MNHNS and SASEGT. Trimming took off 8 bases at V and 1 base at J, with 15 bases between the two ends. The CDR3 DNA is TGTGCCAGCGGGTTGGAGCGACCATCCTACAATGAGCAGTTCTTC. This sequence encodes CASGLERPSYNEQFF.

This rearrangement joins TRBV5-6 to TRBJ1-1; the match to TRBD1 covers 8 bases. Unmatched junction bases numbered 2, after V lost 3 bases and J lost 1 base. Germline CDR1 SGHDT, CDR2 YYEEEE. The CDR3 spans 14 residues. The chain's CDR3 is CASSYDRGNTEAFF. The CDR3 DNA sequence: TGTGCCAGCAGCTACGACAGGGGGAACACTGAAGCTTTCTTT.

The chain uses TRBV7-2 and TRBJ2-3; maybe TRBD2 (6 bases). Germline-derived CDR1 and CDR2 are SGHTA and FQGNSA. Trimming took 0 bases from V and 3 from J, leaving 16 bases between them. The CDR3 length is 17 residues. The CDR3 loop reads CASSLAWTKGRTDTQYF. The CDR3 DNA reads TGTGCCAGCAGCTTAGCGTGGACAAAGGGGAGGACAGATACGCAGTATTTT. Full variable domain (missing parts from reference TRBV7-2 and TRBJ2-3): GAGVSQSPSNKVTEKGKDVELRCDPISGHTALYWYRQSLGQGLEFLIYFQGNSAPDKSGLPSDRFSAERTGGSVSTLTIQRTQQEDSAVYLCASSLAWTKGRTDTQYFGPGTRLTVL.

The V gene is TRBV5-4, the J gene TRBJ1-1; 7 positions match TRBD1. There are 16 residues in the CDR3. V lost 4 bases and J lost 4; bases outside the gene matches: 13. Germline V gives CDR1 SGHNT, CDR2 YYREEE (reference sequence). The CDR3 nucleotides read TGTGCCAGCAGCCGACAGTTTAACAGGGGAGGCACTGAAGCTTTCTTT. This gives the protein CASSRQFNRGGTEAFF.